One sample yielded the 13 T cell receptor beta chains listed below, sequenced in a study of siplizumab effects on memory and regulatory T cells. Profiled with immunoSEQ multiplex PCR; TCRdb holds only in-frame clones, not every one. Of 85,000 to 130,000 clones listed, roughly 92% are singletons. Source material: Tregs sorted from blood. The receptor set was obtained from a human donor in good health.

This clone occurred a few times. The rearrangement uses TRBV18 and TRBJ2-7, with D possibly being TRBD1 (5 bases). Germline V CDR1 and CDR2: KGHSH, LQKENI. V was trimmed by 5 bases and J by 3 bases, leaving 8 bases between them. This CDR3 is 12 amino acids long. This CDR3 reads CASSGAIYEQYF. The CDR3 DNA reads TGTGCCAGCTCAGGGGCGATCTACGAGCAGTACTTC. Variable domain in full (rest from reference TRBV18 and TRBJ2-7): NAGVMQNPRHLVRRRGQEARLRCSPMKGHSHVYWYRQLPEEGLKFMVYLQKENIIDESGMPKERFSAEFPKEGPSILRIQQVVRGDSAAYFCASSGAIYEQYFGPGTRLTVT.

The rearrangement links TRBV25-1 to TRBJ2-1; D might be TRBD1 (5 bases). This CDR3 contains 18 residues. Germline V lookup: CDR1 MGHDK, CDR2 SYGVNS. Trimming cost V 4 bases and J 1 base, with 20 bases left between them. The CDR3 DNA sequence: TGTGCCAGCAGTGCACAAACACAGGTCCGGGCTTCCTACAATGAGCAGTTCTTC. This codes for CASSAQTQVRASYNEQFF.

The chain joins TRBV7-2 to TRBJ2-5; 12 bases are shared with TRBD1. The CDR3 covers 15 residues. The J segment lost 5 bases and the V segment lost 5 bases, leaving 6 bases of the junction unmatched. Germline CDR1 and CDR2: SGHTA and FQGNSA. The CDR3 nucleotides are TGTGCCAGCAGCCGGGACAGGGGGCGTGCGGAGACCCAGTACTTC. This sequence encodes CASSRDRGRAETQYF.

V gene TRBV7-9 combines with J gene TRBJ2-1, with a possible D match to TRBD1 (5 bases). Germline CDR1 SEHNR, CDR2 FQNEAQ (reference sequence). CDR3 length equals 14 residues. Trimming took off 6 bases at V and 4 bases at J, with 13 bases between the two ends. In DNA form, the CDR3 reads TGTGCCAGCAGGCCGACAGAGAGATACAATGAGCAGTTCTTC. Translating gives CASRPTERYNEQFF. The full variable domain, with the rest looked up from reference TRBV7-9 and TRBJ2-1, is DTGVSQNPRHKITKRGQNVTFRCDPISEHNRLYWYRQTLGQGPEFLTYFQNEAQLEKSRLLSDRFSAERPKGSFSTLEIQRTEQGDSAMYLCASRPTERYNEQFFGPGTRLTVL.

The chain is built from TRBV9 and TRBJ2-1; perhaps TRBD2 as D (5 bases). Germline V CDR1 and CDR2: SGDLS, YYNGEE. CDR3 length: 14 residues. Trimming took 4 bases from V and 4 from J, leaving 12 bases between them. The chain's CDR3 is CASSPDWSYNEQFF. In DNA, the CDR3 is TGTGCCAGCAGCCCGGACTGGTCTTACAATGAGCAGTTCTTC.

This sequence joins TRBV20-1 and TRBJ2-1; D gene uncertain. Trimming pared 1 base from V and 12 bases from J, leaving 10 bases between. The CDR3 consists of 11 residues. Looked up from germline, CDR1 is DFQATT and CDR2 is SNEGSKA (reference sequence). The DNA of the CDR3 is TGCAGTGCTAGAGCGTCATACGGGCAGTTCTTC. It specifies CSARASYGQFF.

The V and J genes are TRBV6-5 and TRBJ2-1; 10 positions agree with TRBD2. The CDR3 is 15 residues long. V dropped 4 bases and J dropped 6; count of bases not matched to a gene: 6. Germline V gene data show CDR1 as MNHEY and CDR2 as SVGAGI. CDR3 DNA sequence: TGTGCCAGCAGTTCTCTAGCGGGAGCTGTCAATGAGCAGTTCTTC. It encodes CASSSLAGAVNEQFF.

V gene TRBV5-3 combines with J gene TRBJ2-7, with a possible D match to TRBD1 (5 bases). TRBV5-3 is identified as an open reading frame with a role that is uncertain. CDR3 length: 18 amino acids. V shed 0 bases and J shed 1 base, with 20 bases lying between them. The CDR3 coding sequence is TGTGCCAGAAGCTTGGTATGGGCGGCAGGGCTTAGTTCCTACGAGCAGTACTTC. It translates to CARSLVWAAGLSSYEQYF.

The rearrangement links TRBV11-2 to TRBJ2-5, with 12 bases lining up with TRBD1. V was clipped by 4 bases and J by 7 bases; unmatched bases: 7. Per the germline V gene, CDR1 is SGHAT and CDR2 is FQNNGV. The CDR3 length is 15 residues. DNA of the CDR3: TGTGCCAGCAGCTCCCGGGACAGGGGGCTGGGGACCCAGTACTTC. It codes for CASSSRDRGLGTQYF.

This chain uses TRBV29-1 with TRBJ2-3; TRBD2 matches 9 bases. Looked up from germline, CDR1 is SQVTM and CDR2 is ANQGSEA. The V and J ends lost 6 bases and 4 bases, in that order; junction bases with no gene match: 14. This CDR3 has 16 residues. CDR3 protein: CSVLGLARRSADTQYF. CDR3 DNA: TGCAGCGTCCTTGGACTAGCGCGAAGGTCCGCAGATACGCAGTATTTT.

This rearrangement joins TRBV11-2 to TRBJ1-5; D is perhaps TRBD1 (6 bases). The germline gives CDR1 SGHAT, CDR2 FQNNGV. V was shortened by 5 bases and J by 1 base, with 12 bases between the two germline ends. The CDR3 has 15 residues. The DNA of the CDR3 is TGTGCCAGCAGCCTCGGGGGGCTGAGCAATCAGCCCCAGCATTTT. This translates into CASSLGGLSNQPQHF.

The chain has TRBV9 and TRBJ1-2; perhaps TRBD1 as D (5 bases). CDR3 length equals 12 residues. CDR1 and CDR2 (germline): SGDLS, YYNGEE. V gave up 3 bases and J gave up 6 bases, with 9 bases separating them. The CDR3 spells CASSGGFHGYTF. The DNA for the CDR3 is TGTGCCAGCAGCGGGGGGTTCCATGGCTACACCTTC.

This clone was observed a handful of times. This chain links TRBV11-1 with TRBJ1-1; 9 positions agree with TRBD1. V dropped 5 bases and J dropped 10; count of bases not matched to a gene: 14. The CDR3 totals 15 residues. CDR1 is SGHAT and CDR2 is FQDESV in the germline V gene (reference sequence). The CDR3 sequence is CASSLRPGTGTRAFF. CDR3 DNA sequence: TGTGCCAGCAGCCTCCGTCCCGGGACAGGGACTCGAGCTTTCTTT.